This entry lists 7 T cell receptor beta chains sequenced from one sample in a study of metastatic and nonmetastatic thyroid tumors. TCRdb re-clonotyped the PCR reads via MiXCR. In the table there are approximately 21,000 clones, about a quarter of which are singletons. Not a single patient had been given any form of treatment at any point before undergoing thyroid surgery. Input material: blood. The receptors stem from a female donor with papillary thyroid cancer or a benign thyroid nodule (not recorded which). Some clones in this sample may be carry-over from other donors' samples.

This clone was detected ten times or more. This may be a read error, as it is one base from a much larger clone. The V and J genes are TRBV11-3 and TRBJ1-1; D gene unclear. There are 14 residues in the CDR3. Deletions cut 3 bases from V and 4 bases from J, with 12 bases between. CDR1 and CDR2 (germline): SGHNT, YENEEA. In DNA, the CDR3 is TGTGCCAGCAGCTTTTACGGACCCGGCACTGAAGCTTTCTTT. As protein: CASSFYGPGTEAFF.

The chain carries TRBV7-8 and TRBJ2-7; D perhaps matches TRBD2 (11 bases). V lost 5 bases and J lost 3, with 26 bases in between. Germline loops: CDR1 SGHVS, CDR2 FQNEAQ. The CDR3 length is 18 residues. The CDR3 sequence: CASSQGTGALAGGYEQYF. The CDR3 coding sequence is TGTGCCAGCAGCCAAGGGACAGGGGCGCTAGCGGGGGGCTACGAGCAGTACTTC.

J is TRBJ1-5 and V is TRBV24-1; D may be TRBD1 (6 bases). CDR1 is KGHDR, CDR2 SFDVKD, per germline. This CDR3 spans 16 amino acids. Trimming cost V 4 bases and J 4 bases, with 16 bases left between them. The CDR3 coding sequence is TGTGCCACCAGTGAGGGGGGCGAGGGGGGGAATCAGCCCCAGCATTTT. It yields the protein CATSEGGEGGNQPQHF.

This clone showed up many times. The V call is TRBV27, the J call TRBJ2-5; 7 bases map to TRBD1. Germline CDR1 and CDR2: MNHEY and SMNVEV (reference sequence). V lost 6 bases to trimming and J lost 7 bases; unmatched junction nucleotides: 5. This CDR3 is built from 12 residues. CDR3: CASRTGARTQYF. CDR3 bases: TGTGCCAGCAGAACAGGGGCCAGGACCCAGTACTTC.

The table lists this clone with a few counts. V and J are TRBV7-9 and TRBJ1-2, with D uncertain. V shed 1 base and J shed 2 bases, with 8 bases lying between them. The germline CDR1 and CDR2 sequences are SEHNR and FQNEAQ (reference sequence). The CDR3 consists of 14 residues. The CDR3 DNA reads TGTGCCAGCAGCTTAGATTGGGGAAACTATGGCTACACCTTC. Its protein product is CASSLDWGNYGYTF.

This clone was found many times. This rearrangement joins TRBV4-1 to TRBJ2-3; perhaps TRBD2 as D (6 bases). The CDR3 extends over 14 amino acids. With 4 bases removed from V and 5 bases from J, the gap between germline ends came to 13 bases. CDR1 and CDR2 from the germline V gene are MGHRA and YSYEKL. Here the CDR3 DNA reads TGCGCCAGCAGCCGTCAGTGGGGGGAAGATACGCAGTATTTT. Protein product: CASSRQWGEDTQYF.

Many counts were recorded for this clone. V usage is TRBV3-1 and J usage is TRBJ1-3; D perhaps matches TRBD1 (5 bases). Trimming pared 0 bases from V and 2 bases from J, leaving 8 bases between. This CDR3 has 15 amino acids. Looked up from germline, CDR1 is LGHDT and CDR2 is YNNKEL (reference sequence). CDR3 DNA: TGTGCCAGCAGCCAAGACAGGGCGCCTGGAAACACCATATATTTT. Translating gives CASSQDRAPGNTIYF.